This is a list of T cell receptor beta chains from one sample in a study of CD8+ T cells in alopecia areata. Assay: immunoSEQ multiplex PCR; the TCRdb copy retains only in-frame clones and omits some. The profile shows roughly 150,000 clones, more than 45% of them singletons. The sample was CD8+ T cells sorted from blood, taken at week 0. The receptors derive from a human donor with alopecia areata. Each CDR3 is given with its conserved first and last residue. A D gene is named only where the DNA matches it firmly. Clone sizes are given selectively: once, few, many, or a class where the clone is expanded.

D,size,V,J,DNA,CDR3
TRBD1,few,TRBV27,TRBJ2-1,TGTGCCAGCAGTTTATCGCTGACAGGGGCAAATGAGCAGTTCTTC,CASSLSLTGANEQFF
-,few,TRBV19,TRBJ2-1,TGTGCCAGTAGTATGGGCTCCTACAATGAGCAGTTCTTC,CASSMGSYNEQFF
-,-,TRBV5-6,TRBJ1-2,TGTGCCAGCAGCTCTTATTATGGCTACACCTTC,CASSSYYGYTF
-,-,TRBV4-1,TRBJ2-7,TGCGCCAGCAGCCAAGATGGGGGCGGCCACTACGAGCAGTACTTC,CASSQDGGGHYEQYF
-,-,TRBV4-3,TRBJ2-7,TGCGCCAGCAGCCAAGATTTGGGGTACGAGCAGTACTTC,CASSQDLGYEQYF
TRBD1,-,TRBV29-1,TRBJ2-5,TGCAGCGCTTTGGGGACAGCGGAGGTGGAGACCCAGTACTTC,CSALGTAEVETQYF
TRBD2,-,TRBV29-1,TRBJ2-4,TGCAGCGCCCGGGGGGAAGCGGGCAAAAACATTCAGTACTTC,CSARGEAGKNIQYF
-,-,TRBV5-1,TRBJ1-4,TGCGCCAGCAGCTTTAATCGGGGGCACGACAATGAAAAACTGTTTTTT,CASSFNRGHDNEKLFF
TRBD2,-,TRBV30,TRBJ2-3,TGTGCCTGCGAACGGGACTACACAGATACGCAGTATTTT,CACERDYTDTQYF
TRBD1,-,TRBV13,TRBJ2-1,TGTGCCAGCAGCCAGGGACAGACCAATGAGCAGTTCTTC,CASSQGQTNEQFF
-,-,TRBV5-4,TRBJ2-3,TGTGCCAGCAGCTACACAGATACGCAGTATTTT,CASSYTDTQYF
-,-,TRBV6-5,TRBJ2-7,TGTGCCAGCAGTCCCCGGGAGAACGTTTACGAGCAGTACTTC,CASSPRENVYEQYF
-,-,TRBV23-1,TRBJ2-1,TGCGCCAGCAGCCAGTCACTCCTCAATGAGCAGTTCTTC,CASSQSLLNEQFF
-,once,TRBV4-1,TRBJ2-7,TGCGCCAGCAGCCACCGAATATCCTACGAGCAGTACTTC,CASSHRISYEQYF
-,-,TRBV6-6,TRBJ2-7,TGTGCCAGCAGTTACTCAGAGGGTCCCCACGAGCAGTACTTC,CASSYSEGPHEQYF
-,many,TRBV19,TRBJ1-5,TGTGCCAGTAGTATTAGTCTTAACCGTAATCAGCCCCAGCATTTT,CASSISLNRNQPQHF
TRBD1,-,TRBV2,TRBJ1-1,TGTGCCAGCTCTGCGGACAGGGGGAACGAAGCTTTCTTT,CASSADRGNEAFF
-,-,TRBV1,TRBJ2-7,TGCACCAGCAGCCAAGATGGAGTTGACGGCCTGGATGACTACGAGCAGTACTTC,CTSSQDGVDGLDDYEQYF
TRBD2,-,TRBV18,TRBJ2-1,TGTGCCAGCTCACCACGCGGGGGGGGCGGTGAGCAGTTCTTC,CASSPRGGGGEQFF
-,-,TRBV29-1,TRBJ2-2,TGCAGCGTTGTGGGACACAAAAAGAACACCGGGGAGCTGTTTTTT,CSVVGHKKNTGELFF
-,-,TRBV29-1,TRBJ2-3,TGCAGCCACGTTAGCGATACGCAGTATTTT,CSHVSDTQYF
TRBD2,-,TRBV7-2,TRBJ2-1,TGTGCCAGCAGCTTTGCTAGCGGGGGACTCGAGCAGTTCTTC,CASSFASGGLEQFF
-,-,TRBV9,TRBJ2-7,TGTGCCAGCAGCGTAGCGGCAGGGGAGGGCGAGCAGTACTTC,CASSVAAGEGEQYF
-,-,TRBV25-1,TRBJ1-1,TGTGCCAGCGGCTTTACCGAAGGGGCTGAAGCTTTCTTT,CASGFTEGAEAFF
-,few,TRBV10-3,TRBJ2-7,TGTGCCATCAGTGACACGGGGGCCGCCTACGAGCAGTACTTC,CAISDTGAAYEQYF
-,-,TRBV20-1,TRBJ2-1,TGCAGTGCGAGCTACAATGAGCAGTTCTTC,CSASYNEQFF
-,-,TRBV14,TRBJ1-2,TGTGCCAGCAGCCAAGAACAGAGCTCGGATGGCTACACCTTC,CASSQEQSSDGYTF
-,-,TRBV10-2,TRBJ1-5,TGCGCCAGCAGTGATCAAGGGGGCAATCAGCCCCAGCATTTT,CASSDQGGNQPQHF
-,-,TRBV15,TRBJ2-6,TGTGCCACCAGCAGAGATAGAGGGGCCAACGTCCTGACTTTC,CATSRDRGANVLTF
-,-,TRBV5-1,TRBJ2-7,TGCGCCAGCAGCTTAGGGAGCCGTGAGCAGTACTTC,CASSLGSREQYF
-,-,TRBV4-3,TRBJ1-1,TGCGCCAGCAGCCAAGATATCCAGGGAATGAACACTGAAGCTTTCTTT,CASSQDIQGMNTEAFF
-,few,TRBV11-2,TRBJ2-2,TGTGCCAGCAGCTTTGGCGGGGAGCTGTTTTTT,CASSFGGELFF
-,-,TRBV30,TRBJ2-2,TGTGCCTGGAGTGTGTTAGAAAGAACCGGGGAGCTGTTTTTT,CAWSVLERTGELFF
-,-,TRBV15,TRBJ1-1,TGTGCCACCAGCAGAGCTTGGGTGAACACTGAAGCTTTCTTT,CATSRAWVNTEAFF
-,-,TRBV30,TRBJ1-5,TGTGCCTGGAGTGTTTCGGAAAATCAGCCCCAGCATTTT,CAWSVSENQPQHF
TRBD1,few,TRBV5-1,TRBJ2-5,TGCGCCAGCAGCTTAATGGGACAGGCGATGGAGACCCAGTACTTC,CASSLMGQAMETQYF
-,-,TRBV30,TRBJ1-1,TGTGCCTGGAGTGTACTGGGGAACACTGAAGCTTTCTTT,CAWSVLGNTEAFF
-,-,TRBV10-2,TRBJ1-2,TGCGCCAGCAGTGAGAGGAGGGCTAACTATGGCTACACCTTC,CASSERRANYGYTF
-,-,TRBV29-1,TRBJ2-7,TGCAACGTTGTTACTTCTTACGAGCAGTACTTC,CNVVTSYEQYF
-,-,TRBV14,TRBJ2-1,TGTGCCAGCAGCCAACGACCATGGGCCTCCGGGCGCAATGAGCAGTTCTTC,CASSQRPWASGRNEQFF